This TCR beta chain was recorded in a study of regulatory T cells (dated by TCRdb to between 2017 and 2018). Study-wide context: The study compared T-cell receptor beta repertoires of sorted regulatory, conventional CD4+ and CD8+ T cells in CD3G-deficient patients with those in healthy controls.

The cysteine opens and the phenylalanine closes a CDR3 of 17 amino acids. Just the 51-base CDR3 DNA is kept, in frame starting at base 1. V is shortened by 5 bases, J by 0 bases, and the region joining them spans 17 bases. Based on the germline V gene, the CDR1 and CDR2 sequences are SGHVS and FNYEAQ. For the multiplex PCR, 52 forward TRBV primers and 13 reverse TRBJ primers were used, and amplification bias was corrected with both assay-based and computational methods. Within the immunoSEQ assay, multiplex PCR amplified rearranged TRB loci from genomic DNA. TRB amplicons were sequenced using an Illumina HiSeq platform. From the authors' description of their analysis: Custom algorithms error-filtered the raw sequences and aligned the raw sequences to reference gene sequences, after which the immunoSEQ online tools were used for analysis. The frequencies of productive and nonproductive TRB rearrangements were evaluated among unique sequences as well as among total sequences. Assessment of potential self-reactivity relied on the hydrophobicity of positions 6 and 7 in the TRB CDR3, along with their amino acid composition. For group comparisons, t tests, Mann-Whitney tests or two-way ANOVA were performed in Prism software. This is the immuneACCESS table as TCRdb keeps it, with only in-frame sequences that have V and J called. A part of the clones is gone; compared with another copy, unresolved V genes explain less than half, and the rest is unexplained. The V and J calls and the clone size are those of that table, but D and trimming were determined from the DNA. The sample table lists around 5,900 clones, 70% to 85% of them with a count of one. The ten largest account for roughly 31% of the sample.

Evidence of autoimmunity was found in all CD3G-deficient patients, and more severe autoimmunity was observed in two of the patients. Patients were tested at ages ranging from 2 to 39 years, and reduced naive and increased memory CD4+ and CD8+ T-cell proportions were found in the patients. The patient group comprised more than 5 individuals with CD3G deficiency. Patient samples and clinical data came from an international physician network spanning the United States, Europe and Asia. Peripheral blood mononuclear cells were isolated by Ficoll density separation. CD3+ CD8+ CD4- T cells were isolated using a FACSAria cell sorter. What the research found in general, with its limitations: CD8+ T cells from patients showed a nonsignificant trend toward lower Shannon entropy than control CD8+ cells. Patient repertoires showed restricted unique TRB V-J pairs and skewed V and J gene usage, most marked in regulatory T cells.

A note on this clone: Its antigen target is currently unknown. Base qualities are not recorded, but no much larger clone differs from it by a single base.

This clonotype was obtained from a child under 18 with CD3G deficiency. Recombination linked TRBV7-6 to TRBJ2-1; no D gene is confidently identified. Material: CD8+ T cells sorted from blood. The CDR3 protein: CASSPDPLGSSYNEQFF. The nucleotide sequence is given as TGTGCCAGCAGCCCGGACCCCCTGGGAAGCTCCTACAATGAGCAGTTCTTC. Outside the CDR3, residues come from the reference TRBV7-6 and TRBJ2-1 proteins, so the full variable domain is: GAGVSQSPRYKVTKRGQDVALRCDPISGHVSLYWYRQALGQGPEFLTYFNYEAQQDKSGLPNDRFSAERPEGSISTLTIQRTEQRDSAMYRCASSPDPLGSSYNEQFFGPGTRLTVL.